What follows describes a single T cell receptor (beta chain). The antigen remains undetermined. At one of its ends the junction is not consistent with the germline gene, which may arise from a read error. The lymph nodes were axillary draining lymph nodes from breast cancer patients. This sample is drawn from a study of breast tumors, draining lymph nodes, adjacent tissues. General study points: Data fit most tumor T cells coming from lymph node, expanding in tumor.

Germline V gives CDR1 MNHEY, CDR2 SVGAGI. This CDR3 region has 15 residues. TCRdb reprocessed the multiplex PCR reads with MiXCR, giving one entry per CDR3 protein. The sample includes some 200,000 distinct CDR3 sequences, approximately 33% seen only once; the top ten take around 4.4%. The rearrangement joins TRBV6-5 to TRBJ1-3, with TRBD1 matching over 8 bases. The receptor was isolated from a female donor with breast cancer. Some clones in this sample may be carry-over from other donors' samples. Sequenced input: axillary lymph node tissue. This CDR3 is CASSHSRQGGNTIYF. For the CDR3, the DNA is TGTGCCAGCAGTCACTCAAGACAGGGGGGAAACACCATATATTTT.